This T cell receptor beta chain was observed in a study of response to subunit inactivated influenza vaccine. The study's findings and limits: It was the authors' suggestion that each seasonal influenza vaccination recruits few new T cells.

Using its own MiXCR run on the RT-PCR reads, TCRdb lists one record per CDR3 protein. In the table there are 650,000 to 850,000 distinct CDR3 sequences, over 11% of which are singletons. This clonotype turned up a few times. Its target is unknown. The V end was cut by 3 bases, the J end by 2 bases, with 24 bases between. There are 19 residues in the CDR3. Germline-derived CDR1 and CDR2 are SGHAT and FQNNGV. The source is a man aged 45-60 years who received an inactivated influenza vaccine. The starting material was PBMCs from blood, obtained less than 15 days before vaccination. The genes are TRBV11-2 and TRBJ2-3; possibly TRBD2 for D (6 bases). CDR3 nucleotides: TGTGCCAGCAGCTTTACCGGGACTGCATTACTTAGCCTCACAGATACGCAGTATTTT. As protein: CASSFTGTALLSLTDTQYF.